This is a list of T cell receptor beta chains from one sample in a study of blood T cell repertoires in COVID-19. TCRdb keeps only in-frame clones here, not all; method: immunoSEQ multiplex PCR. Of under 300,000 clones in the sample, 85% to 90% were seen once. Sequenced sample: PBMCs or T cells enriched from blood (not recorded which). The receptors here all came from a woman aged 18-30 years who had recovered from COVID-19. The CDR3 runs from the conserved cysteine through the conserved F or W. Fields, in order: V gene, clone size, J gene, D gene, CDR3 protein, CDR3 DNA. The D gene is left open where the match is weak. Only some rows state a clone size, as once, few, many or a class for expanded clones.

V gene: TRBV6-5
clone size: .
J gene: TRBJ1-6
D gene: .
CDR3 protein: CATRRGRQTSSLHF
CDR3 DNA: TGTGCCACACGGAGGGGACGCCAAACCTCGAGCCTCCACTTT

V gene: TRBV28
clone size: once
J gene: TRBJ2-1
D gene: TRBD1
CDR3 protein: CASTLGGTGGIYNEQFF
CDR3 DNA: TGTGCCAGCACCCTGGGGGGGACAGGGGGGATCTACAATGAGCAGTTCTTC

V gene: TRBV11-2
clone size: .
J gene: TRBJ1-5
D gene: .
CDR3 protein: CASSEPGMPQHF
CDR3 DNA: TGTGCCAGCAGCGAACCAGGGATGCCCCAGCATTTT

V gene: TRBV9
clone size: .
J gene: TRBJ2-2
D gene: .
CDR3 protein: CASSVRTGELFF
CDR3 DNA: TGTGCCAGCAGCGTGCGCACCGGGGAGCTGTTTTTT

V gene: TRBV5-6
clone size: .
J gene: TRBJ1-2
D gene: .
CDR3 protein: CASSPPGIYGYTF
CDR3 DNA: TGTGCCAGCAGCCCTCCGGGGATCTATGGCTACACCTTC

V gene: TRBV11-2
clone size: .
J gene: TRBJ2-1
D gene: .
CDR3 protein: CASSLEVRVVEQFF
CDR3 DNA: TGTGCCAGCAGCTTAGAGGTCAGGGTAGTTGAGCAGTTCTTC

V gene: TRBV5-1
clone size: .
J gene: TRBJ2-3
D gene: TRBD2
CDR3 protein: CASSLERGGQGDTQYF
CDR3 DNA: TGCGCCAGCAGCCTAGAGCGGGGGGGCCAGGGAGATACGCAGTATTTT

V gene: TRBV28
clone size: .
J gene: TRBJ2-7
D gene: TRBD1
CDR3 protein: CASSSTGGISYEQYF
CDR3 DNA: TGTGCCAGCAGTTCGACAGGGGGCATCTCCTACGAGCAGTACTTC

V gene: TRBV15
clone size: .
J gene: TRBJ2-7
D gene: TRBD1
CDR3 protein: CATSFGQGRTYEQYF
CDR3 DNA: TGTGCCACCAGTTTTGGACAGGGGAGGACCTACGAGCAGTACTTC

V gene: TRBV9
clone size: .
J gene: TRBJ2-1
D gene: TRBD1
CDR3 protein: CASSGRTGGINEQFF
CDR3 DNA: TGTGCCAGCAGCGGAAGGACAGGGGGGATTAATGAGCAGTTCTTC

V gene: TRBV14
clone size: .
J gene: TRBJ1-2
D gene: .
CDR3 protein: CASSLSQVSGDGYTF
CDR3 DNA: TGTGCCAGCAGTCTTTCCCAAGTGAGCGGGGATGGCTACACCTTC

V gene: TRBV2
clone size: .
J gene: TRBJ2-5
D gene: TRBD2
CDR3 protein: CASRDLGLAGGTDQETQYF
CDR3 DNA: TGTGCCAGCAGGGACCTAGGACTAGCGGGGGGGACCGACCAAGAGACCCAGTACTTC

V gene: TRBV29-1
clone size: .
J gene: TRBJ2-7
D gene: TRBD1
CDR3 protein: CSVVDRESSYEQYF
CDR3 DNA: TGCAGCGTTGTGGACAGGGAGAGCTCCTACGAGCAGTACTTC

V gene: TRBV3-1/TRBV3-2
clone size: .
J gene: TRBJ2-3
D gene: .
CDR3 protein: CASSHPKGGGTDTQYF
CDR3 DNA: TGTGCCAGCAGCCACCCCAAAGGGGGAGGCACAGATACGCAGTATTTT

V gene: TRBV2
clone size: .
J gene: TRBJ1-5
D gene: TRBD1
CDR3 protein: CASSGTGGNQPQHF
CDR3 DNA: TGTGCCAGCAGTGGCACAGGGGGCAATCAGCCCCAGCATTTT

V gene: TRBV7-9
clone size: .
J gene: TRBJ2-7
D gene: .
CDR3 protein: CASSLKRSGQHSYEQYF
CDR3 DNA: TGTGCCAGCAGCTTAAAACGCTCCGGACAGCACTCCTACGAGCAGTACTTC

V gene: TRBV5-1
clone size: .
J gene: TRBJ1-2
D gene: .
CDR3 protein: CASSSGDQIYGYTF
CDR3 DNA: TGCGCCAGCAGCTCAGGGGACCAGATCTATGGCTACACCTTC

V gene: TRBV9
clone size: once
J gene: TRBJ2-7
D gene: .
CDR3 protein: CASSVGSATYEQYF
CDR3 DNA: TGTGCCAGCAGCGTAGGTAGCGCGACATACGAGCAGTACTTC

V gene: TRBV5-5
clone size: once
J gene: TRBJ2-1
D gene: TRBD2
CDR3 protein: CASSLTLSSGGSLGEQFF
CDR3 DNA: TGTGCCAGCAGCCTGACCCTTTCTAGCGGGGGGTCCCTAGGGGAGCAGTTCTTC

V gene: TRBV24-1
clone size: .
J gene: TRBJ2-1
D gene: TRBD1
CDR3 protein: CATSDLGTGEQFF
CDR3 DNA: TGTGCCACCAGTGATTTGGGGACAGGGGAGCAGTTCTTC

V gene: TRBV10-3
clone size: .
J gene: TRBJ2-2
D gene: TRBD2
CDR3 protein: CAISPQTSSGGTGELFF
CDR3 DNA: TGTGCCATCAGCCCCCAAACCTCTAGCGGGGGGACCGGGGAGCTGTTTTTT

V gene: TRBV3-1/TRBV3-2
clone size: .
J gene: TRBJ1-2
D gene: .
CDR3 protein: CASSQPGNYGYTF
CDR3 DNA: TGTGCCAGCAGCCAACCCGGTAACTATGGCTACACCTTC

V gene: TRBV6-5
clone size: .
J gene: TRBJ1-6
D gene: TRBD1
CDR3 protein: CASRRDRGQNSPLHF
CDR3 DNA: TGTGCCAGCAGAAGGGACAGGGGACAAAATTCACCCCTCCACTTT

V gene: TRBV11-2
clone size: few
J gene: TRBJ2-1
D gene: TRBD2
CDR3 protein: CASRSSGGAYNEQFF
CDR3 DNA: TGTGCCAGCAGGTCAAGCGGGGGGGCATACAATGAGCAGTTCTTC

V gene: TRBV5-1
clone size: .
J gene: TRBJ1-4
D gene: .
CDR3 protein: CASSTGATNEKLFF
CDR3 DNA: TGCGCCAGCAGCACGGGGGCAACTAATGAAAAACTGTTTTTT

V gene: TRBV14
clone size: .
J gene: TRBJ1-1
D gene: .
CDR3 protein: CASSQDEQGEAFF
CDR3 DNA: TGTGCCAGCAGCCAAGATGAGCAGGGAGAAGCTTTCTTT

V gene: TRBV27
clone size: .
J gene: TRBJ1-1
D gene: .
CDR3 protein: CASSLRGVNTEAFF
CDR3 DNA: TGTGCCAGCAGTCTGCGCGGGGTGAACACTGAAGCTTTCTTT

V gene: TRBV12-3/TRBV12-4
clone size: .
J gene: TRBJ1-5
D gene: .
CDR3 protein: CASSASTDQPQHF
CDR3 DNA: TGTGCCAGCAGCGCATCGACAGATCAGCCCCAGCATTTT

V gene: TRBV6-1
clone size: .
J gene: TRBJ2-2
D gene: TRBD2
CDR3 protein: CASSEVERGGHGELFF
CDR3 DNA: TGTGCCAGCAGTGAAGTCGAGCGGGGGGGCCACGGGGAGCTGTTTTTT

V gene: TRBV5-1
clone size: .
J gene: TRBJ2-7
D gene: .
CDR3 protein: CASSLAGETQQYF
CDR3 DNA: TGCGCCAGCAGCTTGGCCGGGGAGACCCAGCAGTACTTC